Following are 3 T cell receptor beta chains from one sample sequenced in a study of T cell responses to AZD1222 COVID-19 vaccine. TCRdb keeps only in-frame clones here, not all; method: immunoSEQ multiplex PCR. This table holds roughly 140,000 clones, about nine tenths found once. The sample in question was peripheral blood, obtained on day 0 of AZD1222 vaccination. These receptors came from an adult in good health.

The chain uses TRBV7-3 and TRBJ2-5; no clear D gene. Germline lookup yields CDR1 SGHTA and CDR2 FQGTGA. The V end was cut by 6 bases, the J end by 3 bases, with 11 bases between. The length of the CDR3 is 13 residues. This CDR3 reads CASSRWREETQYF. The CDR3 bases are TGTGCCAGCAGTCGATGGAGAGAAGAGACCCAGTACTTC.

The rearrangement uses TRBV11-2 and TRBJ2-6; D remains ambiguous. This CDR3 contains 11 residues. V was clipped by 5 bases and J by 9 bases, with 5 bases between them. Germline loops: CDR1 SGHAT, CDR2 FQNNGV. CDR3 residues: CASSPHNVLTF. DNA of the CDR3: TGTGCCAGCAGCCCCCACAACGTCCTGACTTTC.

The chain carries TRBV7-8 and TRBJ2-5, with unresolved D. CDR1 is SGHVS, CDR2 FQNEAQ, per germline. The CDR3 is 12 amino acids. V lost 1 base and J lost 4, with 4 bases in between. The DNA of the CDR3 is TGTGCCAGCAGCTTAGTCACAGAGACCCAGTACTTC. Amino acids: CASSLVTETQYF.